This TCR beta chain was retrieved from a study of blood T cell repertoires in COVID-19. The CDR3 extends over 16 amino acids. From germline, CDR1 is SGHDT and CDR2 YYEEEE. V lost 4 bases, J lost 2 bases, and 10 bases stayed unmatched. Under the authors' procedure: Amplifying reference gene primers gave estimates of nucleated cell counts. The assay was immunoSEQ multiplex PCR, and TCRdb's table has in-frame clones only and misses some. The DNA gave D and trimming, while V, J and clone size come from that table. The table shows about 410,000 clones, with approximately 90% occurring only once. The sequence came from a woman aged 40-49 years with COVID-19, enrolled during active disease. The J gene is TRBJ1-2, the V gene TRBV5-6, with 8 bases lining up with TRBD1. Sequencing used peripheral blood. Here the CDR3 DNA reads TGTGCCAGCAGCCGAAAGGCGAACAGGGGGAACTATGGCTACACCTTC. Protein product: CASSRKANRGNYGYTF.